Following are 14 T cell receptor beta chains from one sample sequenced in a study of glioma-infiltrating T cells after dendritic cell vaccination. Time point meaning: after dendritic cell vaccination, including at tumor progression/relapse. Sequencing was performed with immunoSEQ multiplex PCR; in TCRdb, only in-frame clones are kept and a portion is missing. Here the sample spans 85,000 to 100,000 clones, 85% being singletons. Sequenced material: blood, taken after dendritic cell vaccination. These receptor sequences come from a human donor with glioblastoma.

The CDR3 protein is CASSQDLQQVVNYGYTF. In nucleotides, the CDR3 is TGCGCCAGCAGCCAAGATTTACAACAGGTTGTTAACTATGGCTACACCTTC. The J gene is TRBJ1-2, the V gene TRBV4-1; D might be TRBD1 (5 bases). The V and J ends lost 0 bases and 1 base respectively, with 15 bases between them. The V gene's germline CDR1 is MGHRA and CDR2 YSYEKL. The CDR3 extends over 17 amino acids.

The chain recombines TRBV19 with TRBJ1-5, with 9 bases that match TRBD1. CDR3 length: 16 residues. J lost 0 bases, V lost 4 bases, and 4 bases had no gene match. CDR1 and CDR2 (germline): LNHDA, SQIVND (reference sequence). The CDR3 loop reads CASSNLQGASNQPQHF. The DNA for the CDR3 is TGTGCCAGTAGTAACTTACAGGGGGCTAGCAATCAGCCCCAGCATTTT.

The chain recombines TRBV6-1 with TRBJ2-3; 8 positions match TRBD1. V gave up 8 bases and J gave up 5 bases; unmatched junction bases: 9. Germline V lookup: CDR1 MNHNS, CDR2 SASEGT. The CDR3 runs 14 residues. CDR3 sequence reads: CASAPSGTGDTQYF. CDR3 sequence (DNA): TGTGCCAGCGCCCCCTCGGGGACAGGAGATACGCAGTATTTT.

This chain connects TRBV19 to TRBJ2-7; tentative D call: TRBD2 (6 bases). CDR3 length: 14 amino acids. V was cut by 3 bases and J by 2 bases, with 11 bases left in between. CDR1 is LNHDA and CDR2 is SQIVND in the germline V gene (reference sequence). The CDR3 spells CASSIFSGAYEQYF. In DNA, the CDR3 is TGTGCCAGTAGTATTTTTTCGGGGGCCTACGAGCAGTACTTC.

The chain has TRBV19 and TRBJ2-7; 7 bases line up with TRBD2. The CDR3 is made up of 15 amino acids. V was pared by 5 bases and J by 3 bases, with 10 bases of the junction left unmatched. The germline gives CDR1 LNHDA, CDR2 SQIVND (reference sequence). CDR3 amino acids: CASSGGGFGFYEQYF. The DNA for the CDR3 is TGTGCCAGTAGTGGGGGGGGATTTGGTTTCTACGAGCAGTACTTC.

This chain links TRBV19 with TRBJ2-3; D not resolved. Per the germline V gene, CDR1 is LNHDA and CDR2 is SQIVND (reference sequence). Trimming stripped 2 bases from V and 4 bases from J, with 7 bases between. This CDR3 comprises 13 residues. CDR3: CASSIIPADTQYF. Here the CDR3 DNA reads TGTGCCAGTAGTATAATCCCGGCAGATACGCAGTATTTT.

V gene TRBV12-5 combines with J gene TRBJ1-2; weak D call: TRBD1 (6 bases). Trimming removed 6 bases from V and 9 bases from J, with 17 bases in between. This CDR3 is 13 amino acids long. Germline V gives CDR1 LGHNT, CDR2 FRNRAP. The chain's CDR3 is CASGFTGSGSYTF. In nucleotides, the CDR3 is TGTGCTAGTGGATTTACAGGGTCCGGGAGCTACACCTTC.

This clone was detected only a few times. This sequence joins TRBV6-6 and TRBJ1-5; 8 positions agree with TRBD1. This CDR3 has 15 residues. V shed 2 bases and J 2 bases; nucleotides not matched to a gene: 2. Germline assignment: CDR1 MNHNY and CDR2 SVGAGI (reference sequence). The CDR3 DNA sequence: TGTGCCAGCAGTTACGCAGGGGGCGGCAATCAGCCCCAGCATTTT. Translating gives CASSYAGGGNQPQHF.

The gene calls are TRBV7-2 and TRBJ1-1; unclear D gene. CDR1 is SGHTA and CDR2 is FQGNSA in the germline V gene. This CDR3 contains 14 residues. V was clipped by 0 bases and J by 0 bases, with 5 bases between them. The DNA of the CDR3 is TGTGCCAGCAGCTTAGCGTCAGTGAACACTGAAGCTTTCTTT. Encoded protein: CASSLASVNTEAFF.

The chain carries TRBV11-2 and TRBJ2-6; the D gene is possibly TRBD1 (5 bases). CDR1 and CDR2 from the germline V gene are SGHAT and FQNNGV. This CDR3 has 17 residues. Trimming removed 5 bases at V and 0 bases at J, with 14 bases between. Here the CDR3 reads CASSPRQSYSGANVLTF. The CDR3, as DNA: TGTGCCAGCAGCCCTCGACAGAGCTACTCTGGGGCCAACGTCCTGACTTTC.

The rearrangement links TRBV28 to TRBJ1-5; 7 nucleotides align to TRBD1. V gave up 7 bases and J gave up 0 bases; unmatched junction bases: 9. Germline loops: CDR1 MDHEN, CDR2 SYDVKM. This CDR3 spans 16 amino acids. Here the CDR3 DNA reads TGTGCCAGCAACATTCAACAGGGGAATAGCAATCAGCCCCAGCATTTT. It encodes CASNIQQGNSNQPQHF.

V gene TRBV11-2 combines with J gene TRBJ1-1; 7 positions match TRBD1. CDR1 and CDR2 (germline): SGHAT, FQNNGV. J was trimmed by 0 bases and V by 6 bases; bases with no gene match: 10. The CDR3 runs to 16 residues. In DNA, the CDR3 is TGTGCCAGCAGTTCTCTTGGACAGGACATGAACACTGAAGCTTTCTTT. It yields the protein CASSSLGQDMNTEAFF.

This chain uses TRBV27 with TRBJ2-7; no reliable D call. The germline CDR1 and CDR2 sequences are MNHEY and SMNVEV (reference sequence). V was clipped by 0 bases and J by 0 bases, with 12 bases between them. This CDR3 region has 16 residues. CDR3: CASSLSEPRSSYEQYF. In nucleotides, the CDR3 is TGTGCCAGCAGTTTATCAGAACCACGGAGCTCCTACGAGCAGTACTTC.

The J gene is TRBJ2-1, the V gene TRBV9; TRBD2 matches 8 bases. Germline V gene lookup returns CDR1 SGDLS and CDR2 YYNGEE. V lost 2 bases and J lost 8; bases outside the gene matches: 12. CDR3 length: 16 amino acids. In nucleotides, the CDR3 is TGTGCCAGCAGCGTTTCTGGACTAGCTGGATTGGATGAGCAGTTCTTC. It specifies CASSVSGLAGLDEQFF.